In this sample, the clone carrying this TCR beta chain turned up a few times. These data come from a study of blood T cell repertoires in COVID-19. The overall study: Collection of acute and convalescent COVID-19 samples took place in the United States, Italy and Spain. PBMCs, B-cell-depleted T cells, or T cells were the source of the cDNA or gDNA that made up the material.

Using immunoSEQ multiplex PCR, the repertoire was profiled, and TCRdb retains in-frame clones only, with some absent. The table lists roughly 230,000 clones, roughly 85% of them singletons. The V gene end was trimmed by 1 base and the J gene end by 3 bases; junction bases not matched to a gene: 3. Looked up from germline, CDR1 is LGHNA and CDR2 is YSLEER. This CDR3 has 15 residues. The chain couples TRBV4-3 to TRBJ1-2, with TRBD1 matching 9 bases. The sequenced sample was peripheral blood. This receptor was obtained from a man aged 40-50 years with acute or convalescent COVID-19. CDR3 amino acids: CASSQGDRGDYGYTF. The CDR3 DNA reads as TGCGCCAGCAGCCAAGGAGACAGGGGGGACTATGGCTACACCTTC.